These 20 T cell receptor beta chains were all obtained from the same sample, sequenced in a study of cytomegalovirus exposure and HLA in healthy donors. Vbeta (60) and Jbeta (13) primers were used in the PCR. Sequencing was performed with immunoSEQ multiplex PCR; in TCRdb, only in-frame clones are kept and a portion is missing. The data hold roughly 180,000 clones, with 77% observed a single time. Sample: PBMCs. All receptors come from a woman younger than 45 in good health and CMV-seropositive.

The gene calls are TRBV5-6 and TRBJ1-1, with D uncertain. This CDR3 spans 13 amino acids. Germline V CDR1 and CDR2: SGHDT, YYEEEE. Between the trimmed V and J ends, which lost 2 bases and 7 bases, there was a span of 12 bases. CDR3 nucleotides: TGTGCCAGCAGCTTTACCCCGGGAGTTGAAGCTTTCTTT. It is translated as CASSFTPGVEAFF.

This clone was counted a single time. For the CDR3, the DNA is TGTGCCAGCAGTTTGGGACAGCGAATGAACACTGAAGCTTTCTTT. Translation gives CASSLGQRMNTEAFF. The chain has TRBV6-1 and TRBJ1-1, with 7 bases identical to TRBD1. Germline loops: CDR1 MNHNS, CDR2 SASEGT. The CDR3 spans 15 residues. Unmatched junction bases numbered 6, after V lost 5 bases and J lost 0 bases.

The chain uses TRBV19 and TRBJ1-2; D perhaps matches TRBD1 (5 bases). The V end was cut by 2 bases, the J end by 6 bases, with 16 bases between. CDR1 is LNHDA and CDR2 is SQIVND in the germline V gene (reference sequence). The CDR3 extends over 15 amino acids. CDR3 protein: CASSIIGAAFDGYTF. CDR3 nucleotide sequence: TGTGCCAGTAGTATAATTGGGGCCGCGTTCGATGGCTACACCTTC.

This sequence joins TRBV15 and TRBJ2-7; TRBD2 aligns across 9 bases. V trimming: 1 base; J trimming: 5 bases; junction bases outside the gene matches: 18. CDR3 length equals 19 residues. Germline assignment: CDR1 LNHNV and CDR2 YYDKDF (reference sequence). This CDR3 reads CATSRGTHRGGRALDEQYF. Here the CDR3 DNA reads TGTGCCACCAGCAGAGGGACCCACAGGGGCGGGAGGGCGTTGGACGAGCAGTACTTC.

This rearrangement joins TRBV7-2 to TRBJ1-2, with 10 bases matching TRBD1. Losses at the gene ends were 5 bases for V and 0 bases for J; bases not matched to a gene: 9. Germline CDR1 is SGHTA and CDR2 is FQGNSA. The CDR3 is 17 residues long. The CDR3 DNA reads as TGTGCCAGCAGCCTCCGGGACAGGGGCGTTCCTAACTATGGCTACACCTTC. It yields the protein CASSLRDRGVPNYGYTF.

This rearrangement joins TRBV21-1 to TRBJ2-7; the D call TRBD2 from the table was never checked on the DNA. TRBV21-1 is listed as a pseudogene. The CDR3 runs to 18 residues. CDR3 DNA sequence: TGTGCCAGCAGCGCACCGGGACTAGCGGGAGGATCATGGCGGGAGCAGTACTTC. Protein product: CASSAPGLAGGSWREQYF.

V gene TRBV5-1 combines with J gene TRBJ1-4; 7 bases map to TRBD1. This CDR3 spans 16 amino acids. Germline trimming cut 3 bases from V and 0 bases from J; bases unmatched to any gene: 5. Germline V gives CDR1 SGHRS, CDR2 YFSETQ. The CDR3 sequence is CASSWGTVTTNEKLFF. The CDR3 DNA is TGCGCCAGCAGCTGGGGGACAGTAACAACTAATGAAAAACTGTTTTTT. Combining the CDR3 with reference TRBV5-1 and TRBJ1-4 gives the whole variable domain KAGVTQTPRYLIKTRGQQVTLSCSPISGHRSVSWYQQTPGQGLQFLFEYFSETQRNKGNFPGRFSGRQFSNSRSEMNVSTLELGDSALYLCASSWGTVTTNEKLFFGSGTQLSVL.

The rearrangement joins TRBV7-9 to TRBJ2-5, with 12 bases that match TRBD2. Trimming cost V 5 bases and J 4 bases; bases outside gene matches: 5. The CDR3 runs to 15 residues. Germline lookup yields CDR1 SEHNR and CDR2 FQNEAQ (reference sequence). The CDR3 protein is CASSQGLAGRETQYF. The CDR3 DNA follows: TGTGCCAGCAGCCAAGGACTAGCGGGAAGAGAGACCCAGTACTTC.

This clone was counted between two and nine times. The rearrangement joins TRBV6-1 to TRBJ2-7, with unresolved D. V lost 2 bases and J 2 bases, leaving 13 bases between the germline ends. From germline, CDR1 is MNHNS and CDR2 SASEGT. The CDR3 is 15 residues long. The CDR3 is CASSETLDGAYEQYF. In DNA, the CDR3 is TGTGCCAGCAGTGAAACGTTAGACGGAGCCTACGAGCAGTACTTC.

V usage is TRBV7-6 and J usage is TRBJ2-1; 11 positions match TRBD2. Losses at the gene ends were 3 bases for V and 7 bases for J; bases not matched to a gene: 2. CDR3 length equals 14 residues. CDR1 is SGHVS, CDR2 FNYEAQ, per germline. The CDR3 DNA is TGTGCCAGCAGCTTGACTAGCGGGAAGAATGAGCAGTTCTTC. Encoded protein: CASSLTSGKNEQFF.

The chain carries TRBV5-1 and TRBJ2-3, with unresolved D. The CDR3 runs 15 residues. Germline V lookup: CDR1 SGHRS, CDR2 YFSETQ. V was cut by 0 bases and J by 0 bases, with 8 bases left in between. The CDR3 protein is CASSLDTSSTDTQYF. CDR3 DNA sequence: TGCGCCAGCAGCTTGGATACTTCTAGCACAGATACGCAGTATTTT.

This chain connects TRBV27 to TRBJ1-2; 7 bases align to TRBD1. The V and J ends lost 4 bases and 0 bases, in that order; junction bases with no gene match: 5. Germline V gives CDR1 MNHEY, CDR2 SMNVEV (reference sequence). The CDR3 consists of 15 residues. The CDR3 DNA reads TGTGCCAGCAGTTCCCGACAGGGATCTAACTATGGCTACACCTTC. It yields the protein CASSSRQGSNYGYTF.

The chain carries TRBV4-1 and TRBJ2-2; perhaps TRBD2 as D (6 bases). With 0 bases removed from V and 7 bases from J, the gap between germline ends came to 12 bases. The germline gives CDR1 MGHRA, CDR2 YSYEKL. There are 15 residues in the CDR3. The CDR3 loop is CASSQDSGEVGELFF. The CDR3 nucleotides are TGCGCCAGCAGCCAAGATTCGGGGGAAGTCGGGGAGCTGTTTTTT.

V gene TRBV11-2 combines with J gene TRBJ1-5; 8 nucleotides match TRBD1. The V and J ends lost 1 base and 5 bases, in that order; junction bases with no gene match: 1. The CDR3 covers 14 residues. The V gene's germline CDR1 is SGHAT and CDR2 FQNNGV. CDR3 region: CASSLAGGYQPQHF. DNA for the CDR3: TGTGCCAGCAGCTTAGCAGGGGGCTATCAGCCCCAGCATTTT.

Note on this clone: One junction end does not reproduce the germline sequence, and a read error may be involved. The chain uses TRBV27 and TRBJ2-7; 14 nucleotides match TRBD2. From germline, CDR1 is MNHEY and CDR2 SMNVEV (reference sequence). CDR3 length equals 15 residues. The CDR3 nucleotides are TGTGCCAGCAGTTCCGACCCGGGACTAGCGGGAGCTGTCCACTTC. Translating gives CASSSDPGLAGAVHF.

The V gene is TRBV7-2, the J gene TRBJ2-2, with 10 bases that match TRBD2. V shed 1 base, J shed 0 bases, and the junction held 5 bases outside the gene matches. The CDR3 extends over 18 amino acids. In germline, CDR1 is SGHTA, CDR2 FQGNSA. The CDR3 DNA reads TGTGCCAGCAGCTTAGGAATTCTAGCGGGGGCGAACACCGGGGAGCTGTTTTTT. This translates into CASSLGILAGANTGELFF.

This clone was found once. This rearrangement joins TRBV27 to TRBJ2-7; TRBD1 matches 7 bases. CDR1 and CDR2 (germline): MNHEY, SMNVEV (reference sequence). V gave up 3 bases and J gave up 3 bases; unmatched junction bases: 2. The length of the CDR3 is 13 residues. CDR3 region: CASSFGQDYEQYF. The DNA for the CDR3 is TGTGCCAGCAGTTTCGGACAGGACTACGAGCAGTACTTC.

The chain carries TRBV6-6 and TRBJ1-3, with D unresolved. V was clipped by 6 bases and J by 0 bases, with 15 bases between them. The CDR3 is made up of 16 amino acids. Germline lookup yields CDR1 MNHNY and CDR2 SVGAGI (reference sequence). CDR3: CASRTSLGVSGNTIYF. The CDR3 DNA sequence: TGTGCCAGCAGGACATCCCTGGGTGTCTCTGGAAACACCATATATTTT.

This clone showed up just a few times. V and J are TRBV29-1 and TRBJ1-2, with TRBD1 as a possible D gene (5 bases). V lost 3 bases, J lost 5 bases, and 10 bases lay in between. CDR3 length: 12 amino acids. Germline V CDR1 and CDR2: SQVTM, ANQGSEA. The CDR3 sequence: CSVDRGRYGYTF. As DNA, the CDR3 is TGCAGCGTTGATCGGGGGAGGTATGGCTACACCTTC.

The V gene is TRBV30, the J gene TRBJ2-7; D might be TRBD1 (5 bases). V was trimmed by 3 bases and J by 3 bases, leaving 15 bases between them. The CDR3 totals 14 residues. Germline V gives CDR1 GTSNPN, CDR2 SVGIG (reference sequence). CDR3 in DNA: TGTGCCTGGAGATTGGCCAGGGCAGGCTACGAGCAGTACTTC. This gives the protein CAWRLARAGYEQYF. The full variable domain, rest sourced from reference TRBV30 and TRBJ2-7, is SQTIHQWPATLVQPVGSPLSLECTVEGTSNPNLYWYRQAAGRGLQLLFYSVGIGQISSEVPQNLSASRPQDRQFILSSKKLLLSDSGFYLCAWRLARAGYEQYFGPGTRLTVT.